This TCR beta chain was observed in a study of cytomegalovirus exposure and HLA in healthy donors. The germline gives CDR1 LGHNA, CDR2 YSLEER. The CDR3 has 14 residues. V dropped 4 bases and J dropped 7; count of bases not matched to a gene: 7. Vbeta (60) and Jbeta (13) primers were used in the PCR. This table comes from immunoSEQ multiplex PCR, and its TCRdb copy is limited to in-frame clones, with some not included. This table has over 150,000 clones, under 80% appearing once. The sample consisted of PBMCs. This receptor was obtained from a man aged 25 to 40 in good health and CMV-seronegative. The chain joins TRBV4-3 to TRBJ1-2, with 9 bases that match TRBD1. The CDR3 is CASSPAGTGFGYTF. The DNA for the CDR3 is TGCGCCAGCAGCCCGGCCGGGACAGGGTTTGGCTACACCTTC.